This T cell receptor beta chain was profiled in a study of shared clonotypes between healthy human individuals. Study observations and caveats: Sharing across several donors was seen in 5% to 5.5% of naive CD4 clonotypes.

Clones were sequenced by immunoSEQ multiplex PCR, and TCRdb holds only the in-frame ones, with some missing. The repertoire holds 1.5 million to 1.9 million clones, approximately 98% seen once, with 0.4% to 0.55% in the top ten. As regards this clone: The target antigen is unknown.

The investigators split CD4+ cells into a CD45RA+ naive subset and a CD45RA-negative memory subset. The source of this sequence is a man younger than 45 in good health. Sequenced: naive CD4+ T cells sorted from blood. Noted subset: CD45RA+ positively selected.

The CDR3 sequence: CASSPLDITETQYF. CDR3 nucleotide sequence: TGTGCCAGCTCACCACTAGACATTACGGAGACCCAGTACTTC. The chain couples TRBV18 to TRBJ2-5; no definite D call. Germline CDR1 KGHSH, CDR2 LQKENI. Deletions cut 1 base from V and 5 bases from J, with 11 bases between. CDR3 length: 14 residues.